This T cell receptor beta chain emerged from a study of CD4 and CD8 cells across lung adenocarcinoma regions. Samples came from patients with localized non-small cell lung adenocarcinoma. One entry per CDR3 protein, called by TCRdb with MiXCR from the PCR reads. The sample lists around 10,000 distinct CDR3 sequences, roughly 51% occurring once. Germline CDR1 and CDR2: MGHRA and YSYEKL. The length of the CDR3 is 16 residues. V was trimmed by 0 bases and J by 6 bases, leaving 16 bases between them. The sequenced sample was CD8+ T cells from the margin of a lung tumor. The chain uses TRBV4-1 and TRBJ2-3; no clear D gene. The receptor was derived from a male donor with lung adenocarcinoma. The CD4 and CD8 labels of this study may be unreliable. CDR3 region: CASSQDALDGLDTQYF. The CDR3 nucleotides read TGCGCCAGCAGCCAAGATGCACTGGACGGTTTGGATACGCAGTATTTT.